This T cell receptor (beta chain) was sequenced in a study of T and B cells in COVID-19 patients. Study results and caveats: Patients with COVID-19 reportedly showed strongly skewed T cell receptor beta variable and joining gene usage.

Multiplex PCR with BIOMED2 TRB-A/B primer pools amplified TRB rearrangements. TCRdb ran MiXCR on the multiplex PCR reads and lists one entry per CDR3 protein. The profile shows about 18,000 distinct CDR3 sequences, roughly 36% of them singletons. In the case of this clonotype: Its antigen remains unknown.

TRB was amplified from roughly 250-500 ng of blood genomic DNA. This CDR3 is 15 amino acids long. Germline V lookup: CDR1 SGHNT, CDR2 YYREEE (reference sequence). With 0 bases removed from V and 5 bases from J, the gap between germline ends came to 12 bases. The rearrangement uses TRBV5-4 and TRBJ2-1; D gene uncertain. The source material was blood. The source is a human donor with active COVID-19. In nucleotides, the CDR3 is TGTGCCAGCAGCTTGGAGGGCAGTAGAAACAATGAGCAGTTCTTC. The encoded protein is CASSLEGSRNNEQFF.